Listed below are T cell receptor beta chains from one sample, sequenced in a study of T-cell memory formation after mild COVID-19. TCRdb reprocessed the 5' RACE reads via MiXCR and lists one record per CDR3 protein. Counted here are about 260,000 distinct CDR3 sequences, about a sixth occurring once; the ten biggest clones make up roughly 21%. Sequencing input: PBMCs or a T cell subset sorted from them (not recorded which). These receptors originate from a man between 18 and 35 years old who had mild COVID-19 (a few samples of this study predate the infection). Cell type and time point are not known. Each CDR3 is given with its conserved first and last residue. A D gene is named only where the DNA matches it firmly. Size values are once, few and many counts, or a class for expanded clones, and some rows have none.

v_call	d_call	j_call	clone_size	cdr3_nt	cdr3_aa
TRBV6-1	.	TRBJ1-2	.	TGTGCCAGCCGCCCCGGGGGGCTTTCGGGAGGCTACACCTTC	CASRPGGLSGGYTF
TRBV5-1	TRBD1	TRBJ2-3	.	TGCGCCAGCAGCGACGACAGGGGTGTCTTTTTGGATACGCAGTATTTT	CASSDDRGVFLDTQYF
TRBV12-3/TRBV12-4	.	TRBJ1-2	many	TGTGCCAGCAGTTTAATCCCCAGGGTATATGGCTACACCTTC	CASSLIPRVYGYTF
TRBV5-1	.	TRBJ1-2	many	TGCGCCAGCAGCTTGGAGACGGCAAACTATGGCTACACCTTC	CASSLETANYGYTF
TRBV6-2/TRBV6-3	.	TRBJ1-2	few	TGTGCCAGCAGTTATGGGCTGGACTATGGCTACACCTTC	CASSYGLDYGYTF
TRBV7-6	.	TRBJ1-2	.	TGTGCCAGCAGCGACGTCCTAGCCCAAGGCGGCTACACCTTC	CASSDVLAQGGYTF
TRBV6-1	.	TRBJ2-2	.	TGTGCCAGGGGGATGGGGGAAACCGGGGAGCTGTTTTTT	CARGMGETGELFF
TRBV20-1	TRBD1	TRBJ1-2	.	TGCAGTGCTAGACGGACAGGCCATAACTATGGCTACACCTTC	CSARRTGHNYGYTF
TRBV6-5	.	TRBJ2-5	.	TGTGCCAGCAGCCCCCTAGTGGGGGGGCCGGGGGAGACCCAGTACTTC	CASSPLVGGPGETQYF
TRBV15	TRBD2	TRBJ2-1	few	TGTGCCACCGCGGGGGGGAACAATGAGCAGTTCTTC	CATAGGNNEQFF
TRBV6-5	.	TRBJ2-7	.	TGTGCCAGCAGTTACTCGAGTCGCCAGGGCTACGAGCAGTACTTC	CASSYSSRQGYEQYF
TRBV6-2/TRBV6-3	.	TRBJ1-6	.	TGTGCCAGCAGTTCCCCGGGAAATTCACCCCTCCACTTT	CASSSPGNSPLHF
TRBV10-3	.	TRBJ2-3	few	TGTGCCATCAGTGAGCTGGGTCAGCTCGAGTCAGATACGCAGTATTTT	CAISELGQLESDTQYF
TRBV18	.	TRBJ1-1	.	TGTGCCAGCTCGACCAATCCAAACATGAACACTGAAGCTTTCTTT	CASSTNPNMNTEAFF
TRBV5-6	.	TRBJ2-1	.	TGTGCCAGCAGCTTTACGCTCAATGAGCAGTTCTTC	CASSFTLNEQFF
TRBV4-1	.	TRBJ1-2	few	TGCGCCAGCAGCCCAGAGACAGCCTTTTTCTATGGCTACACCTTC	CASSPETAFFYGYTF
TRBV11-2	.	TRBJ1-2	.	TGTGCCAGCAGCCCCCTCGGGTATGGCTATGGCTACACCTTC	CASSPLGYGYGYTF
TRBV12-3/TRBV12-4	.	TRBJ1-4	.	TGTGCCAGCAGTTTATTTGGGCCGGAAGAAAAACTGTTTTTT	CASSLFGPEEKLFF
TRBV24-1	.	TRBJ2-1	.	TGTGCCACCAGTGCACAGGATCACCAATGCGAGCAGTTCTTC	CATSAQDHQCEQFF
TRBV7-6	.	TRBJ2-5	.	TGTGCCAGCAGCTTAGAGGTAGATGGAGAGACCCAGTACTTC	CASSLEVDGETQYF
TRBV5-1	.	TRBJ1-2	.	TGCGCCAGCAGCTTGGCGGGCAGAACGAACTATGGCTACACCTTC	CASSLAGRTNYGYTF
TRBV7-2	.	TRBJ1-3	.	TGTGCCAGCAGCCCAAGGCTTTACTCTGGAAACACCATATATTTT	CASSPRLYSGNTIYF
TRBV18	.	TRBJ1-6	few	TGTGCCAGCTCACCATGGACAGAGGCTTCACCCCTCCACTTT	CASSPWTEASPLHF
TRBV5-1	.	TRBJ2-3	.	TGCGCCAGCACGGGAGCAGGTGGGACAGATACGCAGTATTTT	CASTGAGGTDTQYF
TRBV9	TRBD2	TRBJ2-1	.	TGTGCCAGCAGCGTAGAGTCTAGCGGGAGGGATGAGCAGTTCTTC	CASSVESSGRDEQFF
TRBV5-1	.	TRBJ2-2	few	TGCGCCAGCAGCTTGGAATCGGGGAACACCGGGGAGCTGTTTTTT	CASSLESGNTGELFF
TRBV27	.	TRBJ2-2	many	TGTGCCAGCAGTTTATCCGCCGGGGAGCTGTTTTTT	CASSLSAGELFF
TRBV5-1	.	TRBJ1-5	.	TGCGCCAGCAGCGCCGGCCCAGGTGGGGGTCAGCCCCAGCATTTT	CASSAGPGGGQPQHF
TRBV12-3/TRBV12-4	TRBD2	TRBJ2-4	.	TGTGCCAGCGGGACCGCCGGGACTAGCGGGTTACTAGCCAAAAACATTCAGTACTTC	CASGTAGTSGLLAKNIQYF
TRBV27	TRBD1	TRBJ1-1	.	TGTGCCAGCAGTTGGACAGGGTTGTCTGAAGCTTTCTTT	CASSWTGLSEAFF
TRBV4-3	.	TRBJ2-6	few	TGCGCCAGCAGCCGAATGCCGGGGAAGGGCGGTAGCTCTGGGGCCAACGTCCTGACTTTC	CASSRMPGKGGSSGANVLTF
TRBV20-1	.	TRBJ1-1	few	TGCAGTGCTAGAGTAGATAAGTCCCTGTCGGGGACTGAAGCTTTCTTT	CSARVDKSLSGTEAFF
TRBV12-3/TRBV12-4	.	TRBJ1-1	.	TGTGCCAGCAGTTTCGGGCATCTCGGGACTGAAGCTTTCTTT	CASSFGHLGTEAFF
TRBV5-1	.	TRBJ2-5	few	TGCGCCAGCAGCTTGGACCAGCAAGAGACCCAGTACTTC	CASSLDQQETQYF
TRBV29-1	.	TRBJ1-2	.	TGCAGCGTTGACGGGGCTGACTATGGCTACACCTTC	CSVDGADYGYTF
TRBV11-2	.	TRBJ1-1	.	TGTGCCAGCAGCTGGGACGGGGTTAACACTGAAGCTTTCTTT	CASSWDGVNTEAFF
TRBV14	TRBD1	TRBJ2-1	.	TGTGCCAGCAGCCGGAGCTCCTCGGACAGGGGGCTTTATTATGAGCAGTTCTTC	CASSRSSSDRGLYYEQFF
TRBV5-1	.	TRBJ1-3	few	TGCGCCAGCAGCTCGAACTGGGGATCTGGAAACACCATATATTTT	CASSSNWGSGNTIYF
TRBV12-3/TRBV12-4	.	TRBJ2-2	many	TGTGCCAGCAGTTTACAGGGTACGAACACCGGGGAGCTGTTTTTT	CASSLQGTNTGELFF
TRBV9	TRBD1	TRBJ2-6	.	TGTGCCAGCAGCTTCAGACAGGGTCCCGGGGCCAACGTCCTGACTTTC	CASSFRQGPGANVLTF
TRBV5-1	TRBD1	TRBJ1-2	.	TGCGCCAGCAGCGCCGACAGGGGCCGATATGGCTACACCTTC	CASSADRGRYGYTF
TRBV4-3	TRBD2	TRBJ2-7	few	TGCGCCAGCAGCCAACTTGGGTGGGGCCCTGAGGCTAGCGGCTCCTACGAGCAGTACTTC	CASSQLGWGPEASGSYEQYF
TRBV20-1	.	TRBJ1-1	.	TGCAGTGCATGGAGGGGGAACTCTGAAGCTTTCTTT	CSAWRGNSEAFF
TRBV20-1	TRBD2	TRBJ2-3	.	TGCAGTGCTAGAGTGATGGGGGGGAGCACAGATACGCAGTATTTT	CSARVMGGSTDTQYF
TRBV5-4	TRBD1	TRBJ1-2	few	TGTGCCAGCAGCGCCGGGACAGGCTATGGCTACACCTTC	CASSAGTGYGYTF
TRBV6-2/TRBV6-3	TRBD2	TRBJ2-5	.	TGTGCCAGCAGTACGGCCGGGACTAGCGGCCCCCAGCAAGAGACCCAGTACTTC	CASSTAGTSGPQQETQYF
TRBV5-1	.	TRBJ2-2	.	TGCGCCAGCAGCACCTCGAACACCGGGGAGCTGTTTTTT	CASSTSNTGELFF
TRBV20-1	.	TRBJ2-7	few	TGCAGTGCTAGTCGGACAAGGACTGGCGAGCAGTACTTC	CSASRTRTGEQYF
TRBV12-3/TRBV12-4	.	TRBJ2-3	.	TGTGCCAGCAGTTTGAGGGGGGGCTTGGAAGATACGCAGTATTTT	CASSLRGGLEDTQYF
TRBV7-6	.	TRBJ2-1	.	TGTGCCAGCAGCTTAGTCGGGGGGCTATACAATGAGCAGTTCTTC	CASSLVGGLYNEQFF
TRBV2	.	TRBJ1-4	.	TGTGCCAGCAGTGAGGGCATCGAGCTGTTTTTT	CASSEGIELFF
TRBV10-3	.	TRBJ2-7	few	TGTGCCATCAGTCGTTTTTCACGGGGCGCGGAGGAGCAGTACTTC	CAISRFSRGAEEQYF